The 13 T cell receptor beta chains listed next were all sequenced from one sample in a study of CD8 T cells in Susac syndrome. Reverse transcription of 0.5 to 1 ug RNA was performed with random hexamers. TCRdb called the immunoSEQ multiplex PCR reads again in MiXCR, with one record for every CDR3 protein. The data hold some 140,000 distinct CDR3 sequences, with more than 75% observed a single time. The material sequenced was CD8+ T cells from PBMCs. The receptors were gathered from a human donor with multiple sclerosis.

V and J are TRBV6-1 and TRBJ2-2; TRBD2 aligns across 14 bases. V shed 5 bases and J 0 bases; nucleotides not matched to a gene: 14. CDR3 length: 21 amino acids. Germline V CDR1 and CDR2: MNHNS, SASEGT. In nucleotides, the CDR3 is TGTGCCAGCAGTCTGACCCCGGGACTAGCGGGAGTTGCGACGAACACCGGGGAGCTGTTTTTT. It codes for CASSLTPGLAGVATNTGELFF.

The V gene is TRBV3-1, the J gene TRBJ1-1; D gene unclear. The germline V and J ends were trimmed by 4 bases and 11 bases, with 26 bases remaining between them. In germline, CDR1 is LGHDT, CDR2 YNNKEL (reference sequence). This CDR3 contains 16 residues. In nucleotides, the CDR3 is TGTGCCAGCAGCCCTCAAACGGGCAGATCCCTCCTGGAGGCTTTCTTT. Translation gives CASSPQTGRSLLEAFF.

The CDR3 sequence: CASSLDERSDTQYF. The CDR3 coding sequence is TGCGCCAGCAGCTTGGACGAGCGGTCAGATACGCAGTATTTT. V usage is TRBV5-1 and J usage is TRBJ2-3; perhaps TRBD2 as D (5 bases). The CDR3 sequence is 14 residues long. Per the germline V gene, CDR1 is SGHRS and CDR2 is YFSETQ. V was pared by 0 bases and J by 4 bases, with 9 bases between. Full variable domain (outside the CDR3, taken from reference TRBV5-1 and TRBJ2-3): KAGVTQTPRYLIKTRGQQVTLSCSPISGHRSVSWYQQTPGQGLQFLFEYFSETQRNKGNFPGRFSGRQFSNSRSEMNVSTLELGDSALYLCASSLDERSDTQYFGPGTRLTVL.

This chain connects TRBV29-1 to TRBJ2-7; 14 bases are shared with TRBD2. Unmatched junction bases numbered 1, after V lost 3 bases and J lost 3 bases. CDR1 is SQVTM and CDR2 is ANQGSEA in the germline V gene. The CDR3 totals 14 residues. The CDR3 coding sequence is TGCAGCGTTGAGGGACTAGCGGGAGTCTACGAGCAGTACTTC. Encoded protein: CSVEGLAGVYEQYF.

This clonotype was seen only once. The V and J genes are TRBV5-5 and TRBJ2-5; tentative D call: TRBD1 (6 bases). The germline V gene encodes CDR1 SGHKS and CDR2 YYEKEE (reference sequence). The length of the CDR3 is 13 residues. V gave up 5 bases and J gave up 0 bases, with 8 bases separating them. CDR3 in DNA: TGTGCCAGCAGACACAGGGACCAAGAGACCCAGTACTTC. Residues: CASRHRDQETQYF.

The chain employs TRBV5-1 and TRBJ2-7; 7 positions match TRBD1. This CDR3 is built from 15 residues. Trimming took 2 bases from V and 6 from J; bases not matched to a gene: 11. Looked up from germline, CDR1 is SGHRS and CDR2 is YFSETQ. CDR3 DNA: TGCGCCAGCAGCTTCTATGAGGGACAGTCTCTCGAGCAGTACTTC. It is translated as CASSFYEGQSLEQYF.

The CDR3 DNA reads TGTGCCAGCATACACCTCACAGGGGACACTGAAGCTTTCTTT. Translating it yields CASIHLTGDTEAFF. This sequence joins TRBV7-9 and TRBJ1-1; 7 positions match TRBD1. The trim removed 7 bases at V and 3 bases at J, leaving 8 bases unmatched. CDR1 and CDR2 (germline): SEHNR, FQNEAQ (reference sequence). CDR3 length: 14 residues.

The V gene is TRBV5-1, the J gene TRBJ2-1; no clear D gene. Trimming took off 4 bases at V and 0 bases at J, with 8 bases between the two ends. CDR1 and CDR2 from the germline V gene are SGHRS and YFSETQ. The CDR3 runs to 14 residues. CDR3 in amino acids: CASSGDSSYNEQFF. The DNA for the CDR3 is TGCGCCAGCAGCGGGGATAGCTCCTACAATGAGCAGTTCTTC.

The chain couples TRBV7-9 to TRBJ2-5; D perhaps matches TRBD1 (5 bases). The CDR3 consists of 15 residues. Trimming pared 5 bases from V and 5 bases from J, leaving 18 bases between. The V gene's germline CDR1 is SEHNR and CDR2 FQNEAQ (reference sequence). The CDR3 loop reads CASSDSLLGLETQYF. Here the CDR3 DNA reads TGTGCCAGCAGCGACAGTTTGTTGGGTTTGGAGACCCAGTACTTC.

The chain combines TRBV6-4 with TRBJ2-1; 7 bases agree with TRBD1. Germline-derived CDR1 and CDR2 are MRHNA and SNTAGT. Unmatched junction bases numbered 1, after V lost 2 bases and J lost 0 bases. The CDR3 runs to 15 residues. The DNA for the CDR3 is TGTGCCAGCAGTGACACAGGGGACTCCTACAATGAGCAGTTCTTC. This gives the protein CASSDTGDSYNEQFF.

The chain uses TRBV2 and TRBJ1-2; possible D gene TRBD1, 5 bases. The CDR3 spans 16 residues. Trimming stripped 0 bases from V and 1 base from J, with 12 bases between. Per the germline V gene, CDR1 is SNHLY and CDR2 is FYNNEI. CDR3 amino acids: CASSEARGGINYGYTF. The CDR3 nucleotides are TGTGCCAGCAGTGAAGCGCGGGGGGGAATTAACTATGGCTACACCTTC.

The chain is built from TRBV20-1 and TRBJ2-7, with TRBD2 matching over 7 bases. The CDR3 runs to 13 residues. Germline V gives CDR1 DFQATT, CDR2 SNEGSKA (reference sequence). V was clipped by 4 bases and J by 2 bases; unmatched bases: 5. The CDR3: CSAILREPYEQYF. In nucleotides, the CDR3 is TGCAGTGCTATCTTGCGGGAGCCCTACGAGCAGTACTTC.

The chain links TRBV28 to TRBJ1-1; D perhaps matches TRBD1 (6 bases). This CDR3 spans 12 amino acids. Trimming shortened V by 11 bases and J by 2 bases, and 12 bases separated the two germline ends. From germline, CDR1 is MDHEN and CDR2 SYDVKM. CDR3 in amino acids: CAVGGDNTEAFF. The CDR3 DNA reads TGTGCCGTCGGGGGCGATAACACTGAAGCTTTCTTT. The full variable domain, with the rest looked up from reference TRBV28 and TRBJ1-1, is DVKVTQSSRYLVKRTGEKVFLECVQDMDHENMFWYRQDPGLGLRLIYFSYDVKMKEKGDIPEGYSVSREKKERFSLILESASTNQTSMYLCAVGGDNTEAFFGQGTRLTVV.